These 29 T cell receptor beta chains originate from one sample sequenced in a study of blood T cell repertoires in COVID-19. Assay: immunoSEQ multiplex PCR; the TCRdb copy retains only in-frame clones and omits some. The data hold some 150,000 clones, with 76% observed a single time. Sequences were obtained from peripheral blood. Every receptor here comes from a man aged 55 to 70 with acute or convalescent COVID-19.

V gene TRBV12-3 or TRBV12-4 combines with J gene TRBJ1-4; D may be TRBD1 (5 bases). Trimming took off 1 base at V and 12 bases at J, with 9 bases between the two ends. CDR3 length: 12 amino acids. The CDR3 is CASSLGFRELFF. CDR3 sequence (DNA): TGTGCCAGCAGTTTAGGTTTCAGGGAACTGTTTTTT.

The V gene is TRBV6-1, the J gene TRBJ2-3; 11 positions match TRBD1. Germline CDR1 reads MNHNS; CDR2 reads SASEGT. The CDR3 consists of 15 residues. J gave up 5 bases and V 2 bases, and 3 bases lay outside the gene matches. CDR3 in amino acids: CASSEWTGGEDTQYF. CDR3 bases: TGTGCCAGCAGTGAATGGACAGGGGGCGAAGATACGCAGTATTTT.

The chain couples TRBV10-1 to TRBJ2-1; D is perhaps TRBD1 (5 bases). Between the trimmed V and J ends, which lost 6 bases and 6 bases, there was a span of 9 bases. Germline-derived CDR1 and CDR2 are WNHNN and SYGVQD (reference sequence). This CDR3 is built from 12 residues. In nucleotides, the CDR3 is TGCGCCAGCAGGGTCAGGGCCAATGAGCAGTTCTTC. Protein sequence: CASRVRANEQFF.

The chain has TRBV10-3 and TRBJ2-1, with TRBD2 identical over 8 bases. Per the germline V gene, CDR1 is ENHRY and CDR2 is SYGVKD. CDR3 size: 16 residues. V lost 5 bases to trimming and J lost 0 bases; unmatched junction nucleotides: 6. CDR3 protein: CAISLGGRSSYNEQFF. CDR3 in DNA: TGTGCCATCAGTCTCGGCGGGAGGAGCTCCTACAATGAGCAGTTCTTC.

The chain combines TRBV6-5 with TRBJ2-3; D might be TRBD1 (6 bases). V was shortened by 3 bases and J by 0 bases, with 13 bases between the two germline ends. Germline V gives CDR1 MNHEY, CDR2 SVGAGI. The CDR3 runs to 16 residues. CDR3 amino acids: CASSYTGPPSTDTQYF. CDR3 DNA: TGTGCCAGCAGTTATACAGGGCCCCCCAGCACAGATACGCAGTATTTT.

The chain recombines TRBV2 with TRBJ2-7; TRBD2 matches at 7 bases. The ends lost 0 bases at V and 0 bases at J; junction bases unmatched: 11. The CDR3 sequence is 18 residues long. The germline V gene has CDR1 SNHLY and CDR2 FYNNEI. CDR3 protein: CASSEAPPTSSGSYEQYF. CDR3 bases: TGTGCCAGCAGTGAAGCGCCCCCAACGTCTAGCGGCTCCTACGAGCAGTACTTC.

The chain carries TRBV7-9 and TRBJ2-5, with 8 bases lining up with TRBD1. Trimming took 1 base from V and 5 from J; bases not matched to a gene: 12. CDR3 length: 17 residues. CDR1 and CDR2 from the germline V gene are SEHNR and FQNEAQ (reference sequence). CDR3 bases: TGTGCCAGCAGCTTAGAGGTAGGGACAGGCCGAACGGAGACCCAGTACTTC. As protein: CASSLEVGTGRTETQYF.

The rearrangement uses TRBV27 and TRBJ1-2, with 9 bases lining up with TRBD1. Germline V lookup: CDR1 MNHEY, CDR2 SMNVEV (reference sequence). The CDR3 totals 17 residues. V lost 5 bases, J lost 2 bases, and 12 bases stayed unmatched. The DNA of the CDR3 is TGTGCCAGCAGTCCGCGACAGGGGGTCGGTGCCAACTATGGCTACACCTTC. This gives the protein CASSPRQGVGANYGYTF.

This clone has a handful of counts. The chain employs TRBV6-5 and TRBJ2-7, with a possible D match to TRBD2 (6 bases). The ends were cut back, 6 bases at V and 3 bases at J, with 18 bases in the middle. The CDR3 is made up of 15 amino acids. Germline CDR1 and CDR2: MNHEY and SVGAGI. The CDR3 nucleotides read TGTGCCAGCAGGACGGACTGGGGGGACGGCTACGAGCAGTACTTC. Its protein is CASRTDWGDGYEQYF.

The chain employs TRBV30 and TRBJ2-3; 7 nucleotides line up with TRBD1. V gave up 4 bases and J gave up 1 base; unmatched junction bases: 5. The CDR3 has 14 amino acids. Germline CDR1 GTSNPN, CDR2 SVGIG (reference sequence). This chain's CDR3 is CAWTLGGGTDTQYF. The CDR3 region has the DNA TGTGCCTGGACCCTAGGGGGCGGCACAGATACGCAGTATTTT.

This chain connects TRBV10-2 to TRBJ2-5, with 12 bases fitting TRBD2. The CDR3 loop spans 16 amino acids. V dropped 2 bases and J dropped 1; count of bases not matched to a gene: 2. Germline V gene data show CDR1 as WSHSY and CDR2 as SAAADI. Here the CDR3 reads CASSERGLAGQETQYF. The DNA of the CDR3 is TGCGCCAGCAGTGAGAGGGGACTAGCGGGCCAAGAGACCCAGTACTTC.

The V gene is TRBV6-5, the J gene TRBJ2-1, with 10 bases identical to TRBD1. The CDR3 spans 14 residues. Germline V gene sequence: CDR1 MNHEY, CDR2 SVGAGI. The ends lost 7 bases at V and 9 bases at J; junction bases unmatched: 9. The CDR3 DNA reads TGTGCCAGCATTGCCGGGACAGGGGTTGTTGAGCAGTTCTTC. Protein sequence: CASIAGTGVVEQFF.

The chain employs TRBV5-1 and TRBJ2-2; 7 bases match TRBD2. There are 15 residues in the CDR3. CDR1 and CDR2 (germline): SGHRS, YFSETQ. Trimming removed 7 bases from V and 3 bases from J; junction bases left unmatched: 9. CDR3 sequence reads: CASRTSARDTGELFF. DNA for the CDR3: TGCGCCAGCCGCACTAGCGCTCGTGACACCGGGGAGCTGTTTTTT.

Only a few counts were recorded for this clone. The chain joins TRBV10-1 to TRBJ2-7, with D tentatively TRBD2 (5 bases). In germline, CDR1 is WNHNN, CDR2 SYGVQD (reference sequence). V shed 5 bases and J shed 2 bases, with 7 bases lying between them. The CDR3 spans 12 residues. CDR3 region: CASSSGPYEQYF. The CDR3 DNA follows: TGCGCCAGCAGTAGCGGCCCCTACGAGCAGTACTTC.

This chain joins TRBV25-1 and TRBJ2-3, with D perhaps matching TRBD1 (5 bases). There are 14 residues in the CDR3. The V gene lost 10 bases and the J gene lost 0 bases, with 14 bases spanning the gap. Germline CDR1 reads MGHDK; CDR2 reads SYGVNS. For the CDR3, the DNA is TGTGCCATCAGAGGTCCAGGGAGCACAGATACGCAGTATTTT. Amino acids: CAIRGPGSTDTQYF.

This rearrangement joins TRBV19 to TRBJ2-4, with D tentatively TRBD1 (7 bases). This CDR3 is 17 amino acids long. Per germline, CDR1 LNHDA and CDR2 SQIVND (reference sequence). The ends were cut back, 7 bases at V and 1 base at J, with 20 bases in the middle. The CDR3 nucleotides are TGTGCCAGTACCCCTTGGAGGGGGCGCGAGGCCAAAAACATTCAGTACTTC. It translates to CASTPWRGREAKNIQYF.

The V gene is TRBV7-3, the J gene TRBJ1-1; weak D call: TRBD1 (5 bases). V was cut by 5 bases and J by 1 base, with 11 bases left in between. This CDR3 contains 14 residues. The V gene's germline CDR1 is SGHTA and CDR2 FQGTGA. CDR3 nucleotide sequence: TGTGCCAGCAGCATCGGACAACAGAACACTGAAGCTTTCTTT. Translation: CASSIGQQNTEAFF. The whole variable domain, filled in from reference TRBV7-3 and TRBJ1-1, reads GAGVSQTPSNKVTEKGKYVELRCDPISGHTALYWYRQSLGQGPEFLIYFQGTGAADDSGLPNDRFFAVRPEGSVSTLKIQRTERGDSAVYLCASSIGQQNTEAFFGQGTRLTVV.

The J gene is TRBJ1-6, the V gene TRBV5-6; 9 bases are a match to TRBD1. Germline lookup yields CDR1 SGHDT and CDR2 YYEEEE. Germline trimming cut 4 bases from V and 10 bases from J; bases unmatched to any gene: 12. The CDR3 consists of 16 residues. The CDR3 sequence: CASSELQGAINSPLHF. CDR3 sequence (DNA): TGTGCCAGCAGCGAATTACAGGGGGCTATCAACTCACCCCTCCACTTT.

The chain uses TRBV24-1 and TRBJ2-7; TRBD2 aligns across 10 bases. CDR3 size: 16 residues. Germline CDR1 reads KGHDR; CDR2 reads SFDVKD. Trimming at V came to 0 bases and at J to 0 bases, leaving 1 base not matched to a gene. CDR3 protein: CATSDLPSGSSYEQYF. In nucleotides, the CDR3 is TGTGCCACCAGTGATTTGCCTAGCGGGAGCTCCTACGAGCAGTACTTC.

V and J are TRBV5-4 and TRBJ2-3; 9 bases line up with TRBD2. CDR3 length: 16 amino acids. CDR1 SGHNT and CDR2 YYREEE come from the germline V gene (reference sequence). V lost 1 base to trimming and J lost 2 bases; unmatched junction nucleotides: 5. The chain's CDR3 is CASSLLAGGNTDTQYF. The DNA of the CDR3 is TGTGCCAGCAGCTTGTTGGCGGGAGGGAACACAGATACGCAGTATTTT.

V is TRBV11-2 and J is TRBJ2-1, with 7 bases that match TRBD2. Per the germline V gene, CDR1 is SGHAT and CDR2 is FQNNGV. V lost 3 bases, J lost 0 bases, and 8 bases stayed unmatched. The CDR3 runs 17 residues. In nucleotides, the CDR3 is TGTGCCAGCAGCTTGGCTAGCGGTTTTTACTCCTACAATGAGCAGTTCTTC. Translating it yields CASSLASGFYSYNEQFF. The full variable domain, rest sourced from reference TRBV11-2 and TRBJ2-1, is EAGVAQSPRYKIIEKRQSVAFWCNPISGHATLYWYQQILGQGPKLLIQFQNNGVVDDSQLPKDRFSAERLKGVDSTLKIQPAKLEDSAVYLCASSLASGFYSYNEQFFGPGTRLTVL.

This sequence joins TRBV18 and TRBJ2-4; 8 bases are a match to TRBD1. This CDR3 contains 18 residues. Unmatched junction bases numbered 10, after V lost 3 bases and J lost 0 bases. The germline gives CDR1 KGHSH, CDR2 LQKENI. The CDR3 is CASSPIAQGAGAKNIQYF. As DNA, the CDR3 is TGTGCCAGCTCACCCATAGCTCAGGGGGCCGGAGCCAAAAACATTCAGTACTTC.

The rearrangement joins TRBV6-5 to TRBJ2-7; 7 positions agree with TRBD1. Germline trimming cut 2 bases from V and 3 bases from J; bases unmatched to any gene: 4. Germline values: CDR1 MNHEY, CDR2 SVGAGI. The CDR3 sequence is 14 residues long. The CDR3: CASSYEGQNYEQYF. The CDR3 DNA reads as TGTGCCAGCAGTTACGAGGGACAGAACTACGAGCAGTACTTC.

CDR3 loop: CASSLPGGEQYF. CDR3 nucleotide sequence: TGTGCCAGCAGCCTCCCTGGAGGGGAACAGTACTTC. V and J are TRBV7-2 and TRBJ2-7; D might be TRBD2 (6 bases). Germline CDR1 and CDR2: SGHTA and FQGNSA. V lost 5 bases and J lost 10, with 15 bases in between. This CDR3 has 12 amino acids.

The rearrangement uses TRBV4-1 and TRBJ1-5; unclear D gene. The CDR3 consists of 15 residues. The germline V gene encodes CDR1 MGHRA and CDR2 YSYEKL. The V end was cut by 1 base, the J end by 4 bases, with 11 bases between. CDR3 amino acids: CASSQALGMNQPQHF. CDR3 sequence (DNA): TGCGCCAGCAGCCAAGCTCTGGGCATGAATCAGCCCCAGCATTTT.

The genes are TRBV6-5 and TRBJ2-7; D is unclear. CDR1 and CDR2 from the germline V gene are MNHEY and SVGAGI. This CDR3 is built from 16 residues. The V and J ends lost 0 bases and 0 bases respectively, with 12 bases between them. Written as DNA, the CDR3 is TGTGCCAGCAGTTACTCTGCCCTCAAGAGCTCCTACGAGCAGTACTTC. Translation: CASSYSALKSSYEQYF.

The V call is TRBV4-1, the J call TRBJ2-3; D gene ambiguous. The CDR3 consists of 18 residues. With 0 bases removed from V and 1 base from J, the gap between germline ends came to 17 bases. CDR1 is MGHRA and CDR2 is YSYEKL in the germline V gene. The CDR3 coding sequence is TGCGCCAGCAGCCAAGATCCCACCACTACGGATCGCACAGATACGCAGTATTTT. Residues: CASSQDPTTTDRTDTQYF.

Turning to this clone: At one end the junction does not follow the germline gene, possibly because of a read error. J is TRBJ2-5 and V is TRBV7-7, with TRBD1 matching 8 bases. CDR1 is SSHAT and CDR2 is FNYEAQ in the germline V gene (reference sequence). The length of the CDR3 is 15 residues. CDR3 sequence: CASSLGGQVKETQYF. The CDR3 DNA sequence: TGTGCTAGCAGCTTAGGGGGACAGGTTAAAGAGACCCAGTACTTC.

The sample holds a few counts of this clone. The genes are TRBV2 and TRBJ1-2; perhaps TRBD1 as D (6 bases). Trimming cost V 6 bases and J 5 bases, with 13 bases left between them. Germline V lookup: CDR1 SNHLY, CDR2 FYNNEI. CDR3 size: 13 residues. The CDR3 sequence: CASRGHRMYGYTF. The CDR3 nucleotides are TGTGCCAGCAGGGGACACCGGATGTATGGCTACACCTTC.